This T cell receptor beta chain was retrieved from a study of T cell repertoires in cytomegalovirus infection. Study-wide background: Public TCR beta signature analysis indicated the presence of both CMV infection and matching HLA type.

Using its own MiXCR run on the reads, TCRdb lists one record per CDR3 protein. Among about 58,000 distinct CDR3 sequences, around 18% were seen once, and the ten largest hold 55% to 65%. Details on this clonotype: Its antigen is still unknown. At one of its ends the junction is not consistent with the germline gene, which may arise from a read error.

This CDR3 has 18 amino acids. In germline, CDR1 is SGHAT, CDR2 FQNNGV. This receptor was obtained from a human donor in good health (CMV status not recorded). Some clones in this sample may be carry-over from other donors' samples. The chain combines TRBV11-2 with TRBJ2-4, with TRBD1 as a possible D gene (6 bases). The sequencing here drew on CD8+ T cells from cultured PBMCs, taken from culture after CMV antigen stimulation. CDR3 sequence reads: CASSLGTDLRGAKNSQYF. The CDR3 DNA is TGTGCCAGCAGCTTAGGGACAGACCTAAGGGGAGCCAAAAACAGTCAGTACTTC.